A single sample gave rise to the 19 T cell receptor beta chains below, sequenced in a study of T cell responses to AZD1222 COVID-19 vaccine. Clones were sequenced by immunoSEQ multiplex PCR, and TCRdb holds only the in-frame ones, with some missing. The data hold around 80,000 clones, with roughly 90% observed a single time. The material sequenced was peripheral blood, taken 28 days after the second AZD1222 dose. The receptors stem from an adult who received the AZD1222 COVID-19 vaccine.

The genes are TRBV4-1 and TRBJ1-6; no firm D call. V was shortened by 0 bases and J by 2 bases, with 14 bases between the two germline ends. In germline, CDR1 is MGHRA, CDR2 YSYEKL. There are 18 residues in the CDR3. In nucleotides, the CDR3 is TGCGCCAGCAGCCAAGATTTGGGGTGGTCCACCTATAATTCACCCCTCCACTTT. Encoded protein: CASSQDLGWSTYNSPLHF.

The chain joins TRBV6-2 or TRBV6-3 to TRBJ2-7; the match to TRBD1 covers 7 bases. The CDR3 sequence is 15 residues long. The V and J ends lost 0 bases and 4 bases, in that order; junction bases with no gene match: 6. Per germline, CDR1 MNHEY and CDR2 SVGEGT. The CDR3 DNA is TGTGCCAGCAGTTACTCGTTACAGGGGAGTTACGAGCAGTACTTC. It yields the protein CASSYSLQGSYEQYF.

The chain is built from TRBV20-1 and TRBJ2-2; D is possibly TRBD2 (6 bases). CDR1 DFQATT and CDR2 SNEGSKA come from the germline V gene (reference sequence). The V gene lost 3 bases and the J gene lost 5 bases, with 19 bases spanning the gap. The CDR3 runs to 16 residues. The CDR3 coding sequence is TGCAGTGCTAGTTGGTCCGGGAGCCCCGGGACCGGGGAGCTGTTTTTT. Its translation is CSASWSGSPGTGELFF.

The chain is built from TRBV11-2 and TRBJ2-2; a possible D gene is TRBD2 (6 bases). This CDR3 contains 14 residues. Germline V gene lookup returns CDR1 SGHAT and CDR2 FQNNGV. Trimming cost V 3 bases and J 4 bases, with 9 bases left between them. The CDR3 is CASSFGLSTGELFF. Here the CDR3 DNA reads TGTGCCAGCAGCTTTGGACTATCCACCGGGGAGCTGTTTTTT. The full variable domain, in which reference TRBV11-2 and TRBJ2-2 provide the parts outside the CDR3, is EAGVAQSPRYKIIEKRQSVAFWCNPISGHATLYWYQQILGQGPKLLIQFQNNGVVDDSQLPKDRFSAERLKGVDSTLKIQPAKLEDSAVYLCASSFGLSTGELFFGEGSRLTVL.

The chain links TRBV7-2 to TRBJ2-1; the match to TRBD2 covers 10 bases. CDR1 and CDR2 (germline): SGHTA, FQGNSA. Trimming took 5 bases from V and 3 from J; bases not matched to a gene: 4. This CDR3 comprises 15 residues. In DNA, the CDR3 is TGTGCCAGCAGCCAAAGGACTAGCGGCTACAATGAGCAGTTCTTC. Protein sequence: CASSQRTSGYNEQFF.

The CDR3 DNA reads as TGTGCCATCAGTGCAGGACCGGGCGGGGAGCTGTTTTTT. This gives the protein CAISAGPGGELFF. V and J are TRBV10-3 and TRBJ2-2; D is undetermined. The V end lost 4 bases, the J end lost 7 bases, and 10 bases lay between the germline ends. The germline gives CDR1 ENHRY, CDR2 SYGVKD. The CDR3 covers 13 residues.

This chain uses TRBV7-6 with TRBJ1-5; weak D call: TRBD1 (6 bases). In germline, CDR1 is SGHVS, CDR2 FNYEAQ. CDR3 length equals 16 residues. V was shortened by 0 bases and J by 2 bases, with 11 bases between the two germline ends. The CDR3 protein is CASSLAQGSGNQPQHF. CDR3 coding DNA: TGTGCCAGCAGCTTAGCACAGGGTTCTGGCAATCAGCCCCAGCATTTT.

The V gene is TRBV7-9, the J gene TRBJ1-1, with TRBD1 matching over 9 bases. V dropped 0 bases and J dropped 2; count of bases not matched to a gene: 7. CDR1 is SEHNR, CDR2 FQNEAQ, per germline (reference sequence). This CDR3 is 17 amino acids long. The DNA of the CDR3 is TGTGCCAGCAGCTTAGCGCTAGGGACAGGGACCAACACTGAAGCTTTCTTT. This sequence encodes CASSLALGTGTNTEAFF.

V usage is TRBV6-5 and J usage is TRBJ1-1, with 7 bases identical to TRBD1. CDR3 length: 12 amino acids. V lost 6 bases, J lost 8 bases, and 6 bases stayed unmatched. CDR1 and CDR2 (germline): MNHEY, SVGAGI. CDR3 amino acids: CASSQWGQEAFF. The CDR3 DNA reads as TGTGCCAGCAGCCAGTGGGGACAGGAAGCTTTCTTT.

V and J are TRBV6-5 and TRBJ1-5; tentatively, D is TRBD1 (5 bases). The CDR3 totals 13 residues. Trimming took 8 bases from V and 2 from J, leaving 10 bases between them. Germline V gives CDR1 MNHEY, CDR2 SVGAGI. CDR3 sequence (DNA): TGTGCCAGCGGAAGGGACGGCAATCAGCCCCAGCATTTT. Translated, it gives CASGRDGNQPQHF.

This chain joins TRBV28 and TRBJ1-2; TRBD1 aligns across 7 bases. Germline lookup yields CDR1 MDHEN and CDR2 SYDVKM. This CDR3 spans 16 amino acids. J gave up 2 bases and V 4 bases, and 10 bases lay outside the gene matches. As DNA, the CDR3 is TGTGCCAGCAGTTCCCCGGCAGGGGGGAAGAACTATGGCTACACCTTC. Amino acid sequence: CASSSPAGGKNYGYTF.

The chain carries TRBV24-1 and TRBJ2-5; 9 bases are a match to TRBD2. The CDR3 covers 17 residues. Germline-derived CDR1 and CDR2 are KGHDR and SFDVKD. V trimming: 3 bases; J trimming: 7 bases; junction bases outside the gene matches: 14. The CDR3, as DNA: TGTGCCACCAGTGATGCCCGGGGAGCGGGAGGAGATGGGACCCAGTACTTC. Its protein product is CATSDARGAGGDGTQYF.

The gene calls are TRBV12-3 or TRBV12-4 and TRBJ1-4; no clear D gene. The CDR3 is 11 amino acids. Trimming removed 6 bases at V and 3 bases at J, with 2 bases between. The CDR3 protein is CASSSNEKLFF. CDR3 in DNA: TGTGCCAGCAGCTCTAATGAAAAACTGTTTTTT.

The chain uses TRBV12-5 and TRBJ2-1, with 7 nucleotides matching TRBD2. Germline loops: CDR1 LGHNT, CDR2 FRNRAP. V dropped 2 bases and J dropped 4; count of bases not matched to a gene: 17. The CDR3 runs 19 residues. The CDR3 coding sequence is TGTGCTAGTGGTTTGTCTCAGGGCTTTACTAGCGACCCTTACAATGAGCAGTTCTTC. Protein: CASGLSQGFTSDPYNEQFF.

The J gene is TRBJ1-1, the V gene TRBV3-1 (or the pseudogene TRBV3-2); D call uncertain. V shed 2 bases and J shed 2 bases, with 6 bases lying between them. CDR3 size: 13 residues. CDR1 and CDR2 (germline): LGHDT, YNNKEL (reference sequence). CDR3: CASSQKVNTEAFF. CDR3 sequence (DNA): TGTGCCAGCAGCCAAAAGGTAAACACTGAAGCTTTCTTT.

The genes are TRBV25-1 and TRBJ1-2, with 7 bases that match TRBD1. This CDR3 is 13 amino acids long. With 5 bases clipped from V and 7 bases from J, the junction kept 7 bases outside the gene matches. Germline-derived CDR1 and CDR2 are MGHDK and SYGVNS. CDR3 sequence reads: CASSFHDRVGYTF. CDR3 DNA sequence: TGTGCCAGCAGTTTTCACGACAGGGTTGGCTACACCTTC.

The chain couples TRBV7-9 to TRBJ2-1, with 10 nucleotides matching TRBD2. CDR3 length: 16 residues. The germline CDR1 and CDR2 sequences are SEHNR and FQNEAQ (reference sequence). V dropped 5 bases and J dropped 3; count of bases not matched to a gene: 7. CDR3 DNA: TGTGCCAGCAGCGGGCCTTCTAGCGGGAGCTACAATGAGCAGTTCTTC. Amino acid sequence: CASSGPSSGSYNEQFF. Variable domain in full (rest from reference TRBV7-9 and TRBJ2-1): DTGVSQNPRHKITKRGQNVTFRCDPISEHNRLYWYRQTLGQGPEFLTYFQNEAQLEKSRLLSDRFSAERPKGSFSTLEIQRTEQGDSAMYLCASSGPSSGSYNEQFFGPGTRLTVL.

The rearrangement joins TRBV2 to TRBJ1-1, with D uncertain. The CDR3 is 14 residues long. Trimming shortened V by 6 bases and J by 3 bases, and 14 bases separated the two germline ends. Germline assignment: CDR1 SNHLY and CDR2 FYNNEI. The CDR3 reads CASRERESDTEAFF. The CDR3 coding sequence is TGTGCCAGCAGAGAGAGGGAAAGCGACACTGAAGCTTTCTTT.

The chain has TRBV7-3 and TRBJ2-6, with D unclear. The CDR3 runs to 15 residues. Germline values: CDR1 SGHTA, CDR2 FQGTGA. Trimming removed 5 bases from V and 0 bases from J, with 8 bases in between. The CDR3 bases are TGTGCCAGCAGCCCCAGTCGCTCTGGGGCCAACGTCCTGACTTTC. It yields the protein CASSPSRSGANVLTF.